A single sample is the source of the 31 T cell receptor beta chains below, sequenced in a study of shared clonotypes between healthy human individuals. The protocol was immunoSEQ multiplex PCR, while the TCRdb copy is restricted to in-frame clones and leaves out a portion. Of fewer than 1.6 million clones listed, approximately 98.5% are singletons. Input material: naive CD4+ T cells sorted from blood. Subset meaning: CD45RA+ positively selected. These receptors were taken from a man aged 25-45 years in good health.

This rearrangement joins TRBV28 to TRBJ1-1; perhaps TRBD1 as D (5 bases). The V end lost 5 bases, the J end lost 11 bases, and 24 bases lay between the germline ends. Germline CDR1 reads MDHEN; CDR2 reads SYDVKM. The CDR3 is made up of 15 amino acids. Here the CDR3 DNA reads TGTGCCAGCAGTCTAGGCCTGGGGGGGGTTCTGGGTGCTTTCTTT. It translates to CASSLGLGGVLGAFF.

The CDR3 loop reads CASSPLVAGGAGEQYF. The CDR3 region has the DNA TGCGCCAGCAGTCCTCTGGTTGCGGGAGGAGCGGGTGAGCAGTACTTC. The chain is built from TRBV5-1 and TRBJ2-7; 8 positions agree with TRBD2. Germline trimming cut 5 bases from V and 7 bases from J; bases unmatched to any gene: 17. This CDR3 region has 16 residues. The germline gives CDR1 SGHRS, CDR2 YFSETQ. The full variable domain, rest sourced from reference TRBV5-1 and TRBJ2-7, is KAGVTQTPRYLIKTRGQQVTLSCSPISGHRSVSWYQQTPGQGLQFLFEYFSETQRNKGNFPGRFSGRQFSNSRSEMNVSTLELGDSALYLCASSPLVAGGAGEQYFGPGTRLTVT.

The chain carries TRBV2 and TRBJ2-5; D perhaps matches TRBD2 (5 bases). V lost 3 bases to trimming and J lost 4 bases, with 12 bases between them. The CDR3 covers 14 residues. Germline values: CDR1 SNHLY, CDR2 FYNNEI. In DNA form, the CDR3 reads TGTGCCAGCAGTGATATTCGAGGAGGAGAGACCCAGTACTTC. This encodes CASSDIRGGETQYF.

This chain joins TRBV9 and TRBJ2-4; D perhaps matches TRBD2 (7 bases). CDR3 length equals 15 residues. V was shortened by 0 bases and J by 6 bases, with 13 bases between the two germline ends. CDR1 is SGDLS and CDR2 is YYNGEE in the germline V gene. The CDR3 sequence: CASSVEGGGGNIQYF. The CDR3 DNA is TGTGCCAGCAGCGTAGAGGGAGGGGGAGGAAACATTCAGTACTTC.

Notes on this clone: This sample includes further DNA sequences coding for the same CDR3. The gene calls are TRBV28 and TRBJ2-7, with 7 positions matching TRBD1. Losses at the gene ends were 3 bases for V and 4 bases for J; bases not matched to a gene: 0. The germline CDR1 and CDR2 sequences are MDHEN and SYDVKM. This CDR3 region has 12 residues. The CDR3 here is CASSLGQYEQYF. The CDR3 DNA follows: TGTGCCAGCAGTTTGGGACAGTACGAGCAGTACTTC. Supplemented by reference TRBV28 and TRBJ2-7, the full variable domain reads DVKVTQSSRYLVKRTGEKVFLECVQDMDHENMFWYRQDPGLGLRLIYFSYDVKMKEKGDIPEGYSVSREKKERFSLILESASTNQTSMYLCASSLGQYEQYFGPGTRLTVT.

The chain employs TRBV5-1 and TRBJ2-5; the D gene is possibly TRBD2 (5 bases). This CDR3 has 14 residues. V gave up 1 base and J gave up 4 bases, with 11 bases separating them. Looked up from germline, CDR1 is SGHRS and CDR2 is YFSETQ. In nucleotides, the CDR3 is TGCGCCAGCAGCTTGACGGCTAGCCCAGAGACCCAGTACTTC. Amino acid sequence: CASSLTASPETQYF.

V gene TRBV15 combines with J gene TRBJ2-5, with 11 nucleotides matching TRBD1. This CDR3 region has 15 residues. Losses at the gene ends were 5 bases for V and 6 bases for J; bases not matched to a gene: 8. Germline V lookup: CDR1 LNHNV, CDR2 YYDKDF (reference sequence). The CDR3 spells CATSGGTGGTKTQYF. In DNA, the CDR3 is TGTGCCACCAGCGGAGGGACAGGGGGAACCAAGACCCAGTACTTC. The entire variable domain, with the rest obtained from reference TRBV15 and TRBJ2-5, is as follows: DAMVIQNPRYQVTQFGKPVTLSCSQTLNHNVMYWYQQKSSQAPKLLFHYYDKDFNNEADTPDNFQSRRPNTSFCFLDIRSPGLGDTAMYLCATSGGTGGTKTQYFGPGTRLLVL.

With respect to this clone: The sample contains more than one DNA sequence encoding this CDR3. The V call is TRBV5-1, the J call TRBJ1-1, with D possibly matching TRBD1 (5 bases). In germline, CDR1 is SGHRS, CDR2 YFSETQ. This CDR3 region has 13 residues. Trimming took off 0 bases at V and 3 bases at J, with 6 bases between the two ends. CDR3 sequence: CASSLVGDTEAFF. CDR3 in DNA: TGCGCCAGCAGCTTGGTAGGGGACACTGAAGCTTTCTTT.

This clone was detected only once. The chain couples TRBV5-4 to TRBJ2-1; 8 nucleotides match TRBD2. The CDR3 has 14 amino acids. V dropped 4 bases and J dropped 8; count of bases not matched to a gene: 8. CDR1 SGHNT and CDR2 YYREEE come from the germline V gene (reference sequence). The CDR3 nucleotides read TGTGCCAGCAGCCATTATGAGCGGGAGTATGAGCAGTTCTTC. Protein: CASSHYEREYEQFF. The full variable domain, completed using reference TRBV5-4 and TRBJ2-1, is ETGVTQSPTHLIKTRGQQVTLRCSSQSGHNTVSWYQQALGQGPQFIFQYYREEENGRGNFPPRFSGLQFPNYSSELNVNALELDDSALYLCASSHYEREYEQFFGPGTRLTVL.

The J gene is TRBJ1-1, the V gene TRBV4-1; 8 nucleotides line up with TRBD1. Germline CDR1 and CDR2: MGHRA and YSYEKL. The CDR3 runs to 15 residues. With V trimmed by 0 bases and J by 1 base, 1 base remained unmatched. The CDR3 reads CASSQDQGANTEAFF. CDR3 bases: TGCGCCAGCAGCCAAGACCAGGGGGCGAACACTGAAGCTTTCTTT.

The CDR3 loop reads CASSISSTVGGYTF. In nucleotides, the CDR3 is TGTGCCAGTAGTATCTCGTCCACAGTAGGAGGCTACACCTTC. The chain couples TRBV19 to TRBJ1-2; unclear D gene. The CDR3 totals 14 residues. Per the germline V gene, CDR1 is LNHDA and CDR2 is SQIVND (reference sequence). V shed 3 bases and J shed 8 bases, with 16 bases lying between them. Together with reference TRBV19 and TRBJ1-2, the CDR3 gives the full variable domain: DGGITQSPKYLFRKEGQNVTLSCEQNLNHDAMYWYRQDPGQGLRLIYYSQIVNDFQKGDIAEGYSVSREKKESFPLTVTSAQKNPTAFYLCASSISSTVGGYTFGSGTRLTVV.

CDR3 sequence: CASSGKGRETQYF. Here the CDR3 DNA reads TGTGCCAGCAGCGGAAAGGGGAGGGAGACCCAGTACTTC. The chain employs TRBV9 and TRBJ2-5; D is perhaps TRBD2 (6 bases). The CDR3 covers 13 residues. V lost 3 bases and J lost 5, with 11 bases in between. Germline CDR1 and CDR2: SGDLS and YYNGEE.

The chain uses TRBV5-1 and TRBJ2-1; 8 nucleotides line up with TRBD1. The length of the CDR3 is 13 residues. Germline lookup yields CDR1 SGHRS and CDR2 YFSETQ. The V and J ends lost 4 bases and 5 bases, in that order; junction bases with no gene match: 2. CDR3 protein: CASSPTGDNEQFF. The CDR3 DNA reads TGCGCCAGCAGCCCGACAGGGGACAATGAGCAGTTCTTC.

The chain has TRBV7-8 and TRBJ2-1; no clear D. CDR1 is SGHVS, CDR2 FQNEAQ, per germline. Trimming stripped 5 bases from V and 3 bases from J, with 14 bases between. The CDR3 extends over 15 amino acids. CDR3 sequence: CASSLTTTNYNEQFF. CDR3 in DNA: TGTGCCAGCAGCCTTACTACCACGAACTACAATGAGCAGTTCTTC. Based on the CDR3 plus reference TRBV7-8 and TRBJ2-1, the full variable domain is GAGVSQSPRYKVAKRGQDVALRCDPISGHVSLFWYQQALGQGPEFLTYFQNEAQLDKSGLPSDRFFAERPEGSVSTLKIQRTQQEDSAVYLCASSLTTTNYNEQFFGPGTRLTVL.

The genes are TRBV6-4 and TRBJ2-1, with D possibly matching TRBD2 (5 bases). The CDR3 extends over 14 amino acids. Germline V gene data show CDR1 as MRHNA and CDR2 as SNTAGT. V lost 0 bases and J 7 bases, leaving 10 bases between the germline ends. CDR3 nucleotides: TGTGCCAGCAGTGACTCTTTAGCGTCGAATGAGCAGTTCTTC. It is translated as CASSDSLASNEQFF.

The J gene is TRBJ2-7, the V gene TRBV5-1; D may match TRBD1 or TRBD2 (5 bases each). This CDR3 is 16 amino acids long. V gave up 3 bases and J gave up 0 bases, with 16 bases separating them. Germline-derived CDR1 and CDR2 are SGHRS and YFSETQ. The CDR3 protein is CASSYIGTGSSYEQYF. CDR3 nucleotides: TGCGCCAGCAGCTACATCGGGACCGGAAGCTCCTACGAGCAGTACTTC.

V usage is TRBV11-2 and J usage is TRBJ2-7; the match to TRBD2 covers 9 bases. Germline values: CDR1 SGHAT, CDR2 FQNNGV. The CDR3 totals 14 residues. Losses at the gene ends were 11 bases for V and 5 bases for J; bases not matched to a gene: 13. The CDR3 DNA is TGTGCCCCCAAGAAGGCTAGCGGGATCCACGAGCAGTACTTC. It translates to CAPKKASGIHEQYF.

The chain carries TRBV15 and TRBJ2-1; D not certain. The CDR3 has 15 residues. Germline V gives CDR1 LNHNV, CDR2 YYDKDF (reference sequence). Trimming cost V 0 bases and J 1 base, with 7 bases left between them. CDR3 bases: TGTGCCACCAGCAGAGATATTGGGTCCTACAATGAGCAGTTCTTC. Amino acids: CATSRDIGSYNEQFF. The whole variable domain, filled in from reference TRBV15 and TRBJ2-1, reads DAMVIQNPRYQVTQFGKPVTLSCSQTLNHNVMYWYQQKSSQAPKLLFHYYDKDFNNEADTPDNFQSRRPNTSFCFLDIRSPGLGDTAMYLCATSRDIGSYNEQFFGPGTRLTVL.

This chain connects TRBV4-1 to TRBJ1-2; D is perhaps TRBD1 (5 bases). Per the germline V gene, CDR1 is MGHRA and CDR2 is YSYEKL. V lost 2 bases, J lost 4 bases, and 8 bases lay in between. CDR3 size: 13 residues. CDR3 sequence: CASSQRGTYGYTF. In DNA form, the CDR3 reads TGCGCCAGCAGCCAACGGGGGACCTATGGCTACACCTTC.

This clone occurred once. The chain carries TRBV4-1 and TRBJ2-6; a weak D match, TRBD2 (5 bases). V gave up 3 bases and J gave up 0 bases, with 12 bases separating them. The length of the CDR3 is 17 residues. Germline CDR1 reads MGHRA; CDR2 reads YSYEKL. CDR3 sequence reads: CASSQRGQTSGANVLTF. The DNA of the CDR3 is TGCGCCAGCAGCCAGAGAGGGCAGACCTCTGGGGCCAACGTCCTGACTTTC.

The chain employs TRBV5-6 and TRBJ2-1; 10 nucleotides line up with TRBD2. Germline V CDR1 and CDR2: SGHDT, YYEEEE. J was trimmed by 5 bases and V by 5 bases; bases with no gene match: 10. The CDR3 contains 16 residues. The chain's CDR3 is CASREAGTSAHNEQFF. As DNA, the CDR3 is TGTGCCAGCAGGGAAGCCGGGACTAGCGCACACAATGAGCAGTTCTTC.

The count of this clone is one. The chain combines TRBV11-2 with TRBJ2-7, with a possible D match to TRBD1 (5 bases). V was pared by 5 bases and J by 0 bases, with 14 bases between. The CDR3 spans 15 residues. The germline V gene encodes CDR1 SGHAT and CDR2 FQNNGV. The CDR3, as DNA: TGTGCCAGCAGCCCAATATACAGGAGCTCCTACGAGCAGTACTTC. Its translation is CASSPIYRSSYEQYF.

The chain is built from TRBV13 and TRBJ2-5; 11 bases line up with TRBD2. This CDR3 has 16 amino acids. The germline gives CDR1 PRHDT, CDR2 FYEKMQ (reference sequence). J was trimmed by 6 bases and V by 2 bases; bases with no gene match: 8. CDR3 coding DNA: TGTGCCAGCAGCTTACATACTAGCGGGAGTTGGAAGACCCAGTACTTC. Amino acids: CASSLHTSGSWKTQYF.

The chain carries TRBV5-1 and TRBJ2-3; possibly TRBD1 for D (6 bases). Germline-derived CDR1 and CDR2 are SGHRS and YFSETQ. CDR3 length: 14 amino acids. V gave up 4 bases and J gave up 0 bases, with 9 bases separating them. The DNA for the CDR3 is TGCGCCAGCAGCGTGGGACAAAGCACAGATACGCAGTATTTT. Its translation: CASSVGQSTDTQYF.

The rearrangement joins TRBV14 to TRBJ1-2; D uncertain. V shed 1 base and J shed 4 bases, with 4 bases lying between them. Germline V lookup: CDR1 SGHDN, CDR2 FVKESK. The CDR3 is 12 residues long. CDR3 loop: CASSQVPYGYTF. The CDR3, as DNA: TGTGCCAGCAGCCAAGTCCCCTATGGCTACACCTTC.

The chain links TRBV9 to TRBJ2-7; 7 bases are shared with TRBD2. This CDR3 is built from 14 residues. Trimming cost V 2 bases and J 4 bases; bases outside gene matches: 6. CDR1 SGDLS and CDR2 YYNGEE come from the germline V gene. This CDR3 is CASSVAEREYEQYF. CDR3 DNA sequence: TGTGCCAGCAGCGTTGCTGAGCGGGAATACGAGCAGTACTTC.

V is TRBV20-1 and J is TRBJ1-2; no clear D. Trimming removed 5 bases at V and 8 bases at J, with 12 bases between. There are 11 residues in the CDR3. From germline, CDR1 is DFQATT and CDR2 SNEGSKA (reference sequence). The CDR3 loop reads CSASGLEGYTF. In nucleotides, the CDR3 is TGCAGTGCTTCAGGCCTGGAGGGCTACACCTTC.

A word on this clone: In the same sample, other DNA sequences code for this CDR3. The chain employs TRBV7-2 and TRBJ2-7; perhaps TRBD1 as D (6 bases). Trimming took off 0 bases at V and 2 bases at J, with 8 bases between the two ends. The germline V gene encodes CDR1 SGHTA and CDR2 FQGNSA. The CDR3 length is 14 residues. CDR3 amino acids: CASSLAAGAYEQYF. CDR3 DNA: TGTGCCAGCAGCTTAGCGGCAGGGGCCTACGAGCAGTACTTC.

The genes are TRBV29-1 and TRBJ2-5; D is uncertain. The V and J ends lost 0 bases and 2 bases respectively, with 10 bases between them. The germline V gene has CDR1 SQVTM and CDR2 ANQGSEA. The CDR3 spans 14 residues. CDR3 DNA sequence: TGCAGCGTTGAAGATTCTTTGACGCAAGAGACCCAGTACTTC. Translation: CSVEDSLTQETQYF.

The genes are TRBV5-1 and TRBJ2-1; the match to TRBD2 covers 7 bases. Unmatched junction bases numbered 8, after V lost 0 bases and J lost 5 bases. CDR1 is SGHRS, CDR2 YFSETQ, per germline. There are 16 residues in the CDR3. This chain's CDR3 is CASSLGRTSRDNEQFF. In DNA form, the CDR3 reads TGCGCCAGCAGCTTGGGGCGGACTAGTAGGGACAATGAGCAGTTCTTC.

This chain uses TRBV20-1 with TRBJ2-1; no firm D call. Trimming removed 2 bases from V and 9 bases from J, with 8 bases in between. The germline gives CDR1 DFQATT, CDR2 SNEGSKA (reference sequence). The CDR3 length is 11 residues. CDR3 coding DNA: TGCAGTGCTAGACAGGTTTTTGAGCAGTTCTTC. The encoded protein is CSARQVFEQFF.